These T cell receptor beta chains were read from a single sample in a study of response to subunit inactivated influenza vaccine. Each CDR3 protein gets one entry after TCRdb re-called the RT-PCR reads with MiXCR. Among about half a million distinct CDR3 sequences, roughly 9.7% were seen once, and the ten largest hold roughly 12%. Sequenced here: PBMCs from blood, sampled 35 to 45 days after vaccination. These receptor sequences come from a man aged 45-65 years who received an inactivated influenza vaccine. Both conserved end residues are part of each CDR3. A D gene is named only where the DNA matches it firmly. Size values are once, few and many counts, or a class for expanded clones, and some rows have none.

D gene	V gene	J gene	clone size	CDR3 DNA	CDR3 protein
NA	TRBV7-2	TRBJ2-5	NA	TGTGCCAGCAGCTTATATTTCCCAGGCCAGGGCCAAGAGACCCAGTACTTC	CASSLYFPGQGQETQYF
NA	TRBV2	TRBJ2-1	few	TGTGCCAGCAGTGAAGGCAAGAACACCTACAATGAGCAGTTCTTC	CASSEGKNTYNEQFF
NA	TRBV20-1	TRBJ2-7	many	TGCAGTGCTAAGGGACTTCTCAGCTCCTACGAGCAGTACTTC	CSAKGLLSSYEQYF
NA	TRBV7-2	TRBJ2-7	many	TGTGCCAGCAGCTTAGGTTGGGAGCACTCCTACGAGCAGTACTTC	CASSLGWEHSYEQYF
TRBD1	TRBV29-1	TRBJ2-2	many	TGCAGCGTTGCTGGACAGGGGGCTACCGGGGAGCTGTTTTTT	CSVAGQGATGELFF
NA	TRBV20-1	TRBJ2-3	many	TGCAGTGCTCCCGCAGGGACCACAGATACGCAGTATTTT	CSAPAGTTDTQYF
NA	TRBV24-1	TRBJ2-1	NA	TGTGCCACCAGTCCCTCGGGGGAAGACGAGCAGTTCTTC	CATSPSGEDEQFF
NA	TRBV4-2	TRBJ2-7	many	TGTGCCAGCAGCCAAGATGCCTTTTACGAGCAGTACTTC	CASSQDAFYEQYF
NA	TRBV6-5	TRBJ2-2	many	TGTGCCAGCAGTTACGGGTCACAGGTTAACACCGGGGAGCTGTTTTTT	CASSYGSQVNTGELFF
TRBD1	TRBV12-3/TRBV12-4	TRBJ1-5	many	TGTGCCAGCAGTCCCAGGACAGGGAAGGATCAGCCCCAGCATTTT	CASSPRTGKDQPQHF
NA	TRBV21-1	TRBJ2-5	many	TGTGCCAGCAGCAAGGATTGTACTAGCGGGGGGTATCGAGAGACCCAGTACTTC	CASSKDCTSGGYRETQYF
TRBD1	TRBV29-1	TRBJ2-1	many	TGCAGCGTTGAAAGGGGACAGGGGGTTATCTACAATGAGCAGTTCTTC	CSVERGQGVIYNEQFF
TRBD1	TRBV6-1	TRBJ1-4	NA	TGTGCCAGCAAAACCCGGAGGACAGGGAATGAAAAACTGTTTTTT	CASKTRRTGNEKLFF
NA	TRBV12-3/TRBV12-4	TRBJ2-3	NA	TGTGCCAGCAGTTTAGGTCCCCTGCTCGAGGGCAATACGCAGTATTTT	CASSLGPLLEGNTQYF
NA	TRBV5-6	TRBJ2-7	few	TGTGCCAGCAGCCTACGACTAGTTCTCGAGCAGTACTTC	CASSLRLVLEQYF
TRBD1	TRBV6-5	TRBJ1-1	NA	TGTGCCAGCAGTTACCAGCCGGGACAGGTGAACACTGAAGCTTTCTTT	CASSYQPGQVNTEAFF
NA	TRBV20-1	TRBJ1-5	NA	TGCAGTGCTCCCCTCCGGGCCAGCTCGCTTAGCAATCAGCCCCAGCATTTT	CSAPLRASSLSNQPQHF
NA	TRBV7-9	TRBJ2-3	many	TGTGCCAGCAGCTTGTCTGTAAGCCCAGATACGCAGTATTTT	CASSLSVSPDTQYF
NA	TRBV28	TRBJ2-7	many	TGTGCCAGCAGTTCCGCTGAGAGCGGCTCCTACGAGCAGTACTTC	CASSSAESGSYEQYF
NA	TRBV28	TRBJ2-1	NA	TGTGCCAGCAGCTCGGACAGCCGCCGGTTCTTC	CASSSDSRRFF
TRBD1	TRBV11-2	TRBJ1-1	NA	TGTGCCAGCAGCTTAGGACAGGGGTTGGGTGAAGCTTTCTTT	CASSLGQGLGEAFF
NA	TRBV12-3/TRBV12-4	TRBJ2-5	NA	TGTGCCAGCAGTTTACGATCCCCAACCCGGACCCAGTACTTC	CASSLRSPTRTQYF
NA	TRBV18	TRBJ2-1	few	TGTGCCAGCTCACCACCCATGTACAATGAGCAGTTCTTC	CASSPPMYNEQFF
TRBD1	TRBV29-1	TRBJ1-1	NA	TGCAGCGCGGGACAGGGGGTGAACACTGAAGCTTTCTTT	CSAGQGVNTEAFF
TRBD2	TRBV10-3	TRBJ2-1	NA	TGTGCCATCAGTGTGTTAGCGGGGGCCTTACCCTACAATGAGCAGTTCTTC	CAISVLAGALPYNEQFF
NA	TRBV3-1	TRBJ1-1	few	TGTGCCAGCAGCCCCCGGGCTCGGCAGGGTAGCCCTGAAGCTTTCTTT	CASSPRARQGSPEAFF